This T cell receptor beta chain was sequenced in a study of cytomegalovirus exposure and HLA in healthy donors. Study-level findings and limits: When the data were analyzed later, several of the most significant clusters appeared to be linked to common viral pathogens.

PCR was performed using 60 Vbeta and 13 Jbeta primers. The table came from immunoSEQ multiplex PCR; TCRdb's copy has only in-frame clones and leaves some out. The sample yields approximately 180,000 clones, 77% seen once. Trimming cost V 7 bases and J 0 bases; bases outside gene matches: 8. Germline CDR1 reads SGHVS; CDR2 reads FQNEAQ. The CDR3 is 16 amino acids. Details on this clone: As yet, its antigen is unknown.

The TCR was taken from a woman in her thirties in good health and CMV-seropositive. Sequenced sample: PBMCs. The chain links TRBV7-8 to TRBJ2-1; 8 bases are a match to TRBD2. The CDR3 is CASTPGGGSSYNEQFF. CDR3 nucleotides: TGTGCCAGCACTCCGGGGGGGGGCAGCTCCTACAATGAGCAGTTCTTC.